This TCR beta chain comes out of a study of cytomegalovirus exposure and HLA in healthy donors. Overall study results and limits: Cytomegalovirus association was assigned to under 200 TCR beta chains.

Amplification used 60 Vbeta primers and 13 Jbeta primers. Repertoires were generated with immunoSEQ multiplex PCR, while TCRdb's copy carries only in-frame clones and drops some. The sample table sets out 56,000 or so clones. In the case of this clone: Its antigen is unknown.

The germline gives CDR1 MNHEY, CDR2 SMNVEV (reference sequence). This CDR3 contains 15 residues. Losses at the gene ends were 8 bases for V and 2 bases for J; bases not matched to a gene: 9. The sequenced sample consisted of PBMCs. The receptor's source is a female donor in good health and CMV-seronegative. This rearrangement joins TRBV27 to TRBJ2-7; TRBD1 aligns across 10 bases. The CDR3 DNA is TGTGCCAGCCAGGGACAGGGGAGGAGTACCTACGAGCAGTACTTC. This sequence encodes CASQGQGRSTYEQYF.